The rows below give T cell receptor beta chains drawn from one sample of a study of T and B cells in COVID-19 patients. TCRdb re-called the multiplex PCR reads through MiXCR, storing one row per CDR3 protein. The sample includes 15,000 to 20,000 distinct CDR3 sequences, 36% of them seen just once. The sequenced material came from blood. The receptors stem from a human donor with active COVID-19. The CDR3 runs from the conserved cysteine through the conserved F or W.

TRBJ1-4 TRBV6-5 CASSRQGGLTNEKLFF
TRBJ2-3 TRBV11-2 CASSSDRTSTDTQYF
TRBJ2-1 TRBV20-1 CSASRTDQIHNEQFF
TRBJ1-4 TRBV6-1 CASSYRTTNEKLFF
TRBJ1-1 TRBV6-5 CASSYSAGGNTEAFF
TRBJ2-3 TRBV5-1 CASSRTELWDTQYF
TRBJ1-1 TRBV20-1 CSARIPIGGTEAFF
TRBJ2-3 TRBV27 CASSLPGETDTQYF
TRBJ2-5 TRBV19 CASGESGGQETQYF
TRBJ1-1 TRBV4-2 CASSRTERYSTEAFF
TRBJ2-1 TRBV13 CASSLDTGAVYNEQFF
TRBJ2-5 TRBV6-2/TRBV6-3 CASSLSGEVETQYF